These 21 T cell receptor beta chains originate from one sample sequenced in a study of blood T cell repertoires in COVID-19. Data came from immunoSEQ multiplex PCR; TCRdb stores just in-frame clones and leaves some out. The table lists about 33,000 clones, 75% to 85% of them singletons. The source material was peripheral blood. These receptors all come from a man aged 55 to 69 with active COVID-19.

Written as DNA, the CDR3 is TGTGCCAGCAGCTCCAGAAAAGAGACCCAGTACTTC. It is translated as CASSSRKETQYF. This chain uses TRBV28 with TRBJ2-5, with D hard to call. CDR3 length equals 12 residues. Trimming shortened V by 6 bases and J by 3 bases, and 8 bases separated the two germline ends. Germline CDR1 is MDHEN and CDR2 is SYDVKM.

The CDR3 DNA reads as TGTGCCAGCAGTCACCGGGACAGGGGTTCTGACGAGCAGTACTTC. Translated: CASSHRDRGSDEQYF. The J gene is TRBJ2-7, the V gene TRBV2, with TRBD1 matching over 10 bases. The CDR3 is 15 amino acids. The germline V gene encodes CDR1 SNHLY and CDR2 FYNNEI. The ends lost 5 bases at V and 5 bases at J; junction bases unmatched: 9.

The rearrangement joins TRBV6-1 to TRBJ2-5, with TRBD2 identical over 7 bases. The germline CDR1 and CDR2 sequences are MNHNS and SASEGT. V dropped 1 base and J dropped 5; count of bases not matched to a gene: 19. This CDR3 contains 19 residues. The CDR3 region is CASSEGEGLAVFSGETQYF. The CDR3 DNA follows: TGTGCCAGCAGTGAAGGAGAAGGGCTAGCGGTCTTTTCGGGGGAGACCCAGTACTTC.

V usage is TRBV29-1 and J usage is TRBJ2-2; 10 bases are a match to TRBD1. This CDR3 has 15 amino acids. V was pared by 5 bases and J by 0 bases, with 3 bases of the junction left unmatched. Germline V gene sequence: CDR1 SQVTM, CDR2 ANQGSEA. Written as DNA, the CDR3 is TGCAGCGTTTCCGGACAGGGGGCGAACACCGGGGAGCTGTTTTTT. Amino acids: CSVSGQGANTGELFF.

The chain joins TRBV19 to TRBJ2-7; TRBD1 might be the D (6 bases). Trimming left V 4 bases short and J 5 bases short, with 12 bases between. The CDR3 loop spans 13 amino acids. The germline V gene has CDR1 LNHDA and CDR2 SQIVND (reference sequence). CDR3 residues: CASSTAAGDEQYF. The DNA of the CDR3 is TGTGCCAGTAGTACCGCCGCAGGGGACGAGCAGTACTTC.

This chain uses TRBV5-1 with TRBJ2-5; D gene unclear. Germline CDR1 SGHRS, CDR2 YFSETQ. V lost 1 base, J lost 6 bases, and 7 bases lay in between. The CDR3 contains 12 residues. CDR3 loop: CASSLNTKTQYF. CDR3 bases: TGCGCCAGCAGCTTGAATACTAAGACCCAGTACTTC.

The rearrangement links TRBV19 to TRBJ1-5, with D unclear. CDR1 is LNHDA and CDR2 is SQIVND in the germline V gene (reference sequence). The CDR3 has 12 amino acids. V dropped 1 base and J dropped 10 bases, with 8 bases sitting between them. CDR3 sequence (DNA): TGTGCCAGTAGTATAGGCGGAGGTCCCCAGCATTTT. This sequence encodes CASSIGGGPQHF.

V gene TRBV28 combines with J gene TRBJ1-2, with a tentative D call TRBD1 (6 bases). Germline V lookup: CDR1 MDHEN, CDR2 SYDVKM. CDR3 length: 14 amino acids. Between the trimmed V and J ends, which lost 8 bases and 1 base, there was a span of 14 bases. CDR3 sequence (DNA): TGTGCCAGCGAACACAGGGAAAATAACTATGGCTACACCTTC. Its protein is CASEHRENNYGYTF.

The rearrangement uses TRBV28 and TRBJ1-2, with 7 bases that match TRBD1. The CDR3 covers 16 residues. Germline loops: CDR1 MDHEN, CDR2 SYDVKM. Losses at the gene ends were 6 bases for V and 2 bases for J; bases not matched to a gene: 12. The CDR3 protein is CASSHTTGTENYGYTF. In nucleotides, the CDR3 is TGTGCCAGCAGCCACACGACCGGGACAGAGAACTATGGCTACACCTTC.

This sequence joins TRBV6-5 and TRBJ1-1; D unclear. The CDR3 has 15 residues. Germline values: CDR1 MNHEY, CDR2 SVGAGI. Trimming pared 5 bases from V and 6 bases from J, leaving 19 bases between. In DNA form, the CDR3 reads TGTGCCAGCAGTCCCCACAAAATCTCAGTATCTGAAGCTTTCTTT. It yields the protein CASSPHKISVSEAFF.

The chain employs TRBV28 and TRBJ1-2, with D possibly being TRBD1 (5 bases). Trimming took 3 bases from V and 4 from J, leaving 18 bases between them. The germline V gene encodes CDR1 MDHEN and CDR2 SYDVKM. CDR3 length equals 16 residues. CDR3 residues: CASSLGRSSFPYGYTF. The CDR3 DNA sequence: TGTGCCAGCAGTTTGGGGCGTTCGTCGTTTCCCTATGGCTACACCTTC.

This clone was recorded once. The chain combines TRBV11-2 with TRBJ2-7, with TRBD1 matching over 8 bases. V lost 2 bases, J lost 7 bases, and 4 bases stayed unmatched. Germline V gene data show CDR1 as SGHAT and CDR2 as FQNNGV. This CDR3 is built from 13 residues. The CDR3 DNA reads TGTGCCAGCAGCTTACAGGGGGCGGGTGAGCAGTACTTC. Amino acid sequence: CASSLQGAGEQYF.

As for this clone: Its ends do not fully match the called genes, so a read error is possible. The V call is TRBV7-6, the J call TRBJ2-1, with 7 bases lining up with TRBD2. CDR3 size: 14 residues. Germline-derived CDR1 and CDR2 are SGHVS and FNYEAQ. The CDR3 here is CASSLSGSFNEQFF. The CDR3 DNA reads as TGTGCCAGCAGCCTTAGCGGGTCCTTCAATGAGCAGTTCTTC.

The count of this clone is one. The chain couples TRBV5-1 to TRBJ1-4; D gene unclear. This CDR3 is built from 17 residues. Germline V CDR1 and CDR2: SGHRS, YFSETQ. Between the trimmed V and J ends, which lost 1 base and 4 bases, there was a span of 17 bases. The DNA of the CDR3 is TGCGCCAGCAGCTTGCCCTACGTGGGCGATGGTAATGAAAAACTGTTTTTT. It specifies CASSLPYVGDGNEKLFF.

V gene TRBV6-6 combines with J gene TRBJ2-2; TRBD2 matches at 8 bases. The CDR3 covers 15 residues. Germline values: CDR1 MNHNY, CDR2 SVGAGI (reference sequence). V trimming: 2 bases; J trimming: 4 bases; junction bases outside the gene matches: 3. CDR3 residues: CASSYRSGTTGELFF. The CDR3 nucleotides are TGTGCCAGCAGTTACCGTAGCGGGACCACCGGGGAGCTGTTTTTT.

This clone appeared a single time. Written as DNA, the CDR3 is TGTGCCAGCAGCTCCGCCGGGGGGAGAATGAACACTGAAGCTTTCTTT. Translation: CASSSAGGRMNTEAFF. The chain recombines TRBV27 with TRBJ1-1, with D tentatively TRBD1 (5 bases). The CDR3 sequence is 16 residues long. The germline V gene has CDR1 MNHEY and CDR2 SMNVEV (reference sequence). V was shortened by 6 bases and J by 0 bases, with 17 bases between the two germline ends.

The chain carries TRBV5-1 and TRBJ1-2; 10 nucleotides agree with TRBD1. The CDR3 extends over 15 amino acids. The trim removed 4 bases at V and 4 bases at J, leaving 7 bases unmatched. Germline CDR1 and CDR2: SGHRS and YFSETQ. The CDR3 DNA reads as TGCGCCAGCAGCATGGGACAGGGGTTGTCCTATGGCTACACCTTC. This encodes CASSMGQGLSYGYTF. Full variable domain (outside the CDR3, taken from reference TRBV5-1 and TRBJ1-2): KAGVTQTPRYLIKTRGQQVTLSCSPISGHRSVSWYQQTPGQGLQFLFEYFSETQRNKGNFPGRFSGRQFSNSRSEMNVSTLELGDSALYLCASSMGQGLSYGYTFGSGTRLTVV.

The chain employs TRBV15 and TRBJ2-1; D perhaps matches TRBD2 (7 bases). Trimming stripped 6 bases from V and 2 bases from J, with 26 bases between. CDR1 is LNHNV, CDR2 YYDKDF, per germline (reference sequence). The CDR3 runs 19 residues. In DNA, the CDR3 is TGTGCCACCAGAGAGGGGGTAGCGCGGGAGCGCCCTACCTACAATGAGCAGTTCTTC. Its translation: CATREGVARERPTYNEQFF.

In its sample, this clone was seen a few times. This chain joins TRBV18 and TRBJ1-1; 8 nucleotides match TRBD1. Germline values: CDR1 KGHSH, CDR2 LQKENI. Trimming cost V 6 bases and J 11 bases; bases outside gene matches: 5. CDR3 length equals 11 residues. The CDR3 coding sequence is TGTGCCAGCTCCCAGGACAGGGAGGCTTTCTTT. Residues: CASSQDREAFF. The entire variable domain, with the rest obtained from reference TRBV18 and TRBJ1-1, is as follows: NAGVMQNPRHLVRRRGQEARLRCSPMKGHSHVYWYRQLPEEGLKFMVYLQKENIIDESGMPKERFSAEFPKEGPSILRIQQVVRGDSAAYFCASSQDREAFFGQGTRLTVV.

CDR3 sequence reads: CASSLGSGSATDTQYF. In DNA form, the CDR3 reads TGCGCCAGCAGCTTGGGTAGCGGGAGTGCAACAGATACGCAGTATTTT. The chain uses TRBV5-1 and TRBJ2-3; 9 bases are shared with TRBD2. V was clipped by 0 bases and J by 3 bases; unmatched bases: 5. This CDR3 has 16 residues. In germline, CDR1 is SGHRS, CDR2 YFSETQ.

The rearrangement uses TRBV20-1 and TRBJ2-7; TRBD2 aligns across 10 bases. Per germline, CDR1 DFQATT and CDR2 SNEGSKA (reference sequence). Losses at the gene ends were 3 bases for V and 5 bases for J; bases not matched to a gene: 7. The CDR3 runs to 14 residues. CDR3 coding DNA: TGCAGTGCTAGTACGAGCGGGAGGGGCAACGAGCAGTACTTC. It yields the protein CSASTSGRGNEQYF.